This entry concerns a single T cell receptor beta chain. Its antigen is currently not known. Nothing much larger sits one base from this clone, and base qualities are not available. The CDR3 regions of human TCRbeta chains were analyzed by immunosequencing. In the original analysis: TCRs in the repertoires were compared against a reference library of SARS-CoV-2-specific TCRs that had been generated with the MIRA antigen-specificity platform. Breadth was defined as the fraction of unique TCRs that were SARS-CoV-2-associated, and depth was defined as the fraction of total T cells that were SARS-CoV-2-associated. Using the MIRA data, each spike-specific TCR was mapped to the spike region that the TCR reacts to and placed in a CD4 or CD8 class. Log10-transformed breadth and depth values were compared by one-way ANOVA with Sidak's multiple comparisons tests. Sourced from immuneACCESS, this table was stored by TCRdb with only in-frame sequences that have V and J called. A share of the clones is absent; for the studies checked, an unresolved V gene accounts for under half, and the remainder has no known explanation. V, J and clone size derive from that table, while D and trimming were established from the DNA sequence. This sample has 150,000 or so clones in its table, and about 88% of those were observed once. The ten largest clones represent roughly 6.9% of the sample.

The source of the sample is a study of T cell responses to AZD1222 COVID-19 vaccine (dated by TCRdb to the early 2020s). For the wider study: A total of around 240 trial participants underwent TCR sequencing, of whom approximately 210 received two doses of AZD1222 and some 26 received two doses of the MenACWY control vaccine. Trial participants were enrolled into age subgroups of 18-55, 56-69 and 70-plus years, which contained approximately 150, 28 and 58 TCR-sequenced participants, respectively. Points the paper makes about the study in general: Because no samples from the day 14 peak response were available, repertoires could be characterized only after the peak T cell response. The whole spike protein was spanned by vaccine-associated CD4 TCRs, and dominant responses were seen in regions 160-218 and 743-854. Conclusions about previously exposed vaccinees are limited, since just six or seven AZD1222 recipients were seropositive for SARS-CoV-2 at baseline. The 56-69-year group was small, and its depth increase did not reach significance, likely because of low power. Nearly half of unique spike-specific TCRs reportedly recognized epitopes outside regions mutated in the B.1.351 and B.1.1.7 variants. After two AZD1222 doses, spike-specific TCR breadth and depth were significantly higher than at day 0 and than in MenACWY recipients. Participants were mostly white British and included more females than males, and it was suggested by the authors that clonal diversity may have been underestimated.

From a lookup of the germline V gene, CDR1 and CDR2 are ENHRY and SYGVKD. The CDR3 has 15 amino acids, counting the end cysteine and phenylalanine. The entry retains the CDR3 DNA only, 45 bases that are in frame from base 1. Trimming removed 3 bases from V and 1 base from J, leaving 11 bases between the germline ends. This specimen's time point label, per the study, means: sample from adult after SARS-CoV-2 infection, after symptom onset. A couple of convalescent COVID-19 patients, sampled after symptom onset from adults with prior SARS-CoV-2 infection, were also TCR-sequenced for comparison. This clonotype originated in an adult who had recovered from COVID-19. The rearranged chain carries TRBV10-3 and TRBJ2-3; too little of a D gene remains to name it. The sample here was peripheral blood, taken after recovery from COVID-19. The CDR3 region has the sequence CAISDESLRTDTQYF. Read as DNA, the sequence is TGTGCCATCAGTGATGAAAGCCTTCGCACAGATACGCAGTATTTT.